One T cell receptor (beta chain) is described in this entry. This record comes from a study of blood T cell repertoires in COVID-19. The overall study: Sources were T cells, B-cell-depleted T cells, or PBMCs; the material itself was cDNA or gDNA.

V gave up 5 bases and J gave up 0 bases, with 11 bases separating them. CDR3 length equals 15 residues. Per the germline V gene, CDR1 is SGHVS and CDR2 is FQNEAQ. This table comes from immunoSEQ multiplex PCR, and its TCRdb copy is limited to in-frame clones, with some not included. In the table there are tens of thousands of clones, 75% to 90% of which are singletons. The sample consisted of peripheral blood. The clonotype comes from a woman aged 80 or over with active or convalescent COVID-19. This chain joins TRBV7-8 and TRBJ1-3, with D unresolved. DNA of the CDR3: TGTGCCAGCAGCCAACGGGTCGCCTCTGGAAACACCATATATTTT. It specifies CASSQRVASGNTIYF. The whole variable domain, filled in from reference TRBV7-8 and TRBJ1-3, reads GAGVSQSPRYKVAKRGQDVALRCDPISGHVSLFWYQQALGQGPEFLTYFQNEAQLDKSGLPSDRFFAERPEGSVSTLKIQRTQQEDSAVYLCASSQRVASGNTIYFGEGSWLTVV.